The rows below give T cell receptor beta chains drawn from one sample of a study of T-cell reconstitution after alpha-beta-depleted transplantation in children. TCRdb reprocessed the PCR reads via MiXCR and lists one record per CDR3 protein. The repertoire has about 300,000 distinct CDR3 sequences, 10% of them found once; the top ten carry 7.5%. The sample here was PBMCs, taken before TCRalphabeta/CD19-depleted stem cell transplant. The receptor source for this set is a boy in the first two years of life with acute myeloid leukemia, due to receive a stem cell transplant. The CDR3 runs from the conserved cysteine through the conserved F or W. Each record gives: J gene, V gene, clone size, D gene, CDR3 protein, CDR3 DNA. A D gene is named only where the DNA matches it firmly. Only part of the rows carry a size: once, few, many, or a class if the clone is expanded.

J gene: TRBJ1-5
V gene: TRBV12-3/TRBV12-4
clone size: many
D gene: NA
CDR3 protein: CASSLEEIGQPQHF
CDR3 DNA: TGTGCCAGCAGTTTAGAGGAGATAGGCCAGCCCCAGCATTTT

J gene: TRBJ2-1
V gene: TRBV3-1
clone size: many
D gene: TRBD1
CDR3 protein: CASSLFPTGGSAYNEQFF
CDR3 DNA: TGTGCCAGCAGCCTATTCCCCACAGGGGGATCAGCCTACAATGAGCAGTTCTTC

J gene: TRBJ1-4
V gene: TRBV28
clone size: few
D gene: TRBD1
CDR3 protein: CASSLDLRTGDEKLFF
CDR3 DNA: TGTGCCAGCAGTTTAGATCTTCGGACAGGCGATGAAAAACTGTTTTTT

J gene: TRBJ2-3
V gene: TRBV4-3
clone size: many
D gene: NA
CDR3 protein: CASSRQDSGSGPEDTQYF
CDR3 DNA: TGCGCCAGCAGCCGACAGGATTCGGGAAGCGGACCCGAAGATACGCAGTATTTT

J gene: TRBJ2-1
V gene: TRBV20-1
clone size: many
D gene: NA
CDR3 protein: CSARRRQNNEQFF
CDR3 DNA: TGCAGTGCACGGCGGCGGCAAAACAATGAGCAGTTCTTC

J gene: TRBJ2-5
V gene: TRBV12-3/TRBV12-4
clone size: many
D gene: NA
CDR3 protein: CASSSIPLGTAGETQYF
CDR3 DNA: TGTGCCAGCAGTTCAATCCCCCTAGGGACGGCGGGGGAGACCCAGTACTTC

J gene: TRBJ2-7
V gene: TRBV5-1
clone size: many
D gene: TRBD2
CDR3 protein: CASSLASSGRAVEQYF
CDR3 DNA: TGCGCCAGCAGCTTGGCTTCTAGCGGGAGAGCGGTCGAGCAGTACTTC

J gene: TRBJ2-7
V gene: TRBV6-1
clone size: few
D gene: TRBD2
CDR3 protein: CASGRRGGRVYEQYF
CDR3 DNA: TGTGCCAGCGGGCGGCGCGGCGGGAGGGTCTACGAGCAGTACTTC

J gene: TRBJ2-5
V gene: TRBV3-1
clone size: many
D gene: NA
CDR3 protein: CASSQGGYQETQYF
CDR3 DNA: TGTGCCAGCAGCCAGGGAGGCTACCAAGAGACCCAGTACTTC

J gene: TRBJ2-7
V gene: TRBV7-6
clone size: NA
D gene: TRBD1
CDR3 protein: CASSLVGTQGAGEQYF
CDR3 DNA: TGTGCCAGCAGCTTAGTCGGGACACAGGGGGCGGGGGAGCAGTACTTC

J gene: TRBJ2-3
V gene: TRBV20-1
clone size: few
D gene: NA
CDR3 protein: CSARDARARLMGTDTQYF
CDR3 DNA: TGCAGTGCTAGAGATGCGCGGGCACGATTGATGGGTACAGATACGCAGTATTTT

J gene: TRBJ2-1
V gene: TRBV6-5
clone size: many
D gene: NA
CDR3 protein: CASSYTPRGRGQFF
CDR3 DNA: TGTGCCAGCAGTTACACCCCACGAGGGCGGGGGCAGTTCTTC

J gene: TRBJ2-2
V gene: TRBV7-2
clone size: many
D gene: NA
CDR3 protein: CASSLSRGAGELFF
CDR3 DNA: TGTGCCAGCAGCCTATCTCGTGGGGCCGGGGAGCTGTTTTTT

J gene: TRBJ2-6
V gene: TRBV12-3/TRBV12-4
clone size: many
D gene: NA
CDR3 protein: CASSTSGANVLTF
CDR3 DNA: TGTGCCAGCAGTACTAGTGGGGCCAACGTCCTGACTTTC

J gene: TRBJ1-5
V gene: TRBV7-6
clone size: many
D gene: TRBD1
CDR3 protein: CASSPGTGAYSNQPQHF
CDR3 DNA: TGTGCCAGCAGCCCCGGGACAGGGGCCTATAGCAATCAGCCCCAGCATTTT

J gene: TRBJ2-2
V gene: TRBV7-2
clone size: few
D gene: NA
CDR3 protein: CASSWVFVGAGTGELFF
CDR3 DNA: TGTGCCAGCAGCTGGGTCTTCGTAGGAGCGGGCACCGGGGAGCTGTTTTTT

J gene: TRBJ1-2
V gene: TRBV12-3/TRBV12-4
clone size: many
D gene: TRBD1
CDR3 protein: CASRMTGGYTF
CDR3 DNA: TGTGCCAGCAGAATGACAGGGGGCTACACCTTC

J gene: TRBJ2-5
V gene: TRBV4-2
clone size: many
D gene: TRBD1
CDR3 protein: CASSLHPGTGAETQYF
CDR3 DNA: TGTGCCAGCAGCCTACACCCCGGGACAGGGGCAGAGACCCAGTACTTC

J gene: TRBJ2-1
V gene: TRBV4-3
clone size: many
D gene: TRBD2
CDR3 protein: CASSQERAGGPLPNEQFF
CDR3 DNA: TGCGCCAGCAGCCAAGAAAGAGCGGGAGGGCCTTTACCCAATGAGCAGTTCTTC